This TCR beta chain was recovered during a study of tumor-infiltrating lymphocytes in oesophageal squamous cell carcinoma. By share, this clonotype counts as large. The CDR3 runs to 13 residues. With 5 bases clipped from V and 5 bases from J, the junction kept 4 bases outside the gene matches. Germline assignment: CDR1 SGHTA and CDR2 FQGTGA. TCRdb redid the calling of the PCR reads with MiXCR, one entry per CDR3 protein. The data show 3,000 to 4,000 distinct CDR3 sequences, with approximately 19% seen just once and around 50% held by the top ten. This chain links TRBV7-3 with TRBJ2-5; 8 bases map to TRBD1. The source is a male donor with esophageal squamous cell carcinoma. The source material was normal esophageal tissue next to the tumor. CDR3 nucleotides: TGTGCCAGCAGCACCGGACAGGGTGAGACCCAGTACTTC. Translating it yields CASSTGQGETQYF.